The 24 T cell receptor beta chains reported below all come from one sample, sequenced in a study of control samples from healthy donors and cancer patients. Only in-frame clones appear in the TCRdb table, and some are missing; sequencing was by immunoSEQ multiplex PCR. Here the sample spans about 150,000 clones, roughly 89% being singletons. The sequenced sample consisted of blood. These receptors were collected from a man aged 25 to 40 in good health.

The chain couples TRBV9 to TRBJ2-2; D is unresolved. Between the trimmed V and J ends, which lost 0 bases and 7 bases, there was a span of 7 bases. The CDR3 is 13 amino acids. Germline V gene data show CDR1 as SGDLS and CDR2 as YYNGEE. The CDR3 bases are TGTGCCAGCAGCGTAGTGCCGGACGGGGAGCTGTTTTTT. This sequence encodes CASSVVPDGELFF.

This chain links TRBV11-3 with TRBJ2-5; D remains unclear. Germline loops: CDR1 SGHNT, CDR2 YENEEA. Trimming left V 1 base short and J 1 base short, with 7 bases between. This CDR3 comprises 14 residues. CDR3 loop: CASSLAVGQETQYF. CDR3 DNA sequence: TGTGCCAGCAGCTTAGCAGTGGGCCAAGAGACCCAGTACTTC.

Comment on this clone: The same CDR3 is also encoded by other DNA sequences in this sample. The V gene is TRBV29-1, the J gene TRBJ2-3; D is perhaps TRBD1 or TRBD2 (6 bases each). CDR1 is SQVTM and CDR2 is ANQGSEA in the germline V gene. This CDR3 has 13 amino acids. The V end lost 4 bases, the J end lost 1 base, and 9 bases lay between the germline ends. The CDR3 nucleotides are TGCAGCGTTGTAAGGGGGGGCACAGATACGCAGTATTTT. Protein: CSVVRGGTDTQYF.

The chain uses TRBV7-3 and TRBJ2-5, with TRBD2 matching over 13 bases. After removal of 5 bases from V and 5 bases from J, the junction contained 5 bases not matched to a gene. Germline-derived CDR1 and CDR2 are SGHTA and FQGTGA. The CDR3 has 15 residues. The CDR3 nucleotides read TGTGCCAGCAGCATACTAGCGGGGGGGCTGGAGACCCAGTACTTC. This encodes CASSILAGGLETQYF.

In its sample, this clone was seen many times. The rearrangement uses TRBV28 and TRBJ2-7; 7 bases line up with TRBD2. Germline CDR1 MDHEN, CDR2 SYDVKM. V lost 11 bases and J lost 3; bases outside the gene matches: 16. This CDR3 comprises 15 residues. CDR3 loop: CASQGGGPSFYEQYF. The CDR3 DNA sequence: TGTGCCTCCCAAGGCGGGGGACCCTCTTTCTACGAGCAGTACTTC.

The chain employs TRBV7-2 and TRBJ2-5, with no clear D. The CDR3 is made up of 13 amino acids. Germline V lookup: CDR1 SGHTA, CDR2 FQGNSA. V lost 6 bases, J lost 5 bases, and 13 bases lay in between. CDR3 bases: TGTGCCAGCAGTGAAGGGCCCTCGGAGACCCAGTACTTC. Encoded protein: CASSEGPSETQYF.

This chain connects TRBV5-6 to TRBJ2-5; D uncertain. V was trimmed by 0 bases and J by 3 bases, leaving 6 bases between them. Germline assignment: CDR1 SGHDT and CDR2 YYEEEE. The CDR3 extends over 13 amino acids. The CDR3 is CASSLVLEETQYF. The CDR3 DNA follows: TGTGCCAGCAGCTTGGTGTTGGAAGAGACCCAGTACTTC.

This rearrangement joins TRBV9 to TRBJ2-7; the match to TRBD2 covers 8 bases. Germline assignment: CDR1 SGDLS and CDR2 YYNGEE. There are 15 residues in the CDR3. V dropped 0 bases and J dropped 5; count of bases not matched to a gene: 7. The CDR3 DNA reads TGTGCCAGCAGCGTAGTAGGGACTAGACCTCACGAGCAGTACTTC. Translation gives CASSVVGTRPHEQYF.

J is TRBJ2-1 and V is TRBV4-1; D perhaps matches TRBD2 (5 bases). V was shortened by 0 bases and J by 2 bases, with 14 bases between the two germline ends. The V gene's germline CDR1 is MGHRA and CDR2 YSYEKL. The CDR3 extends over 17 amino acids. CDR3 in DNA: TGCGCCAGCAGCCAAGATGAAGGCAGCGGACCCTACAATGAGCAGTTCTTC. Translating gives CASSQDEGSGPYNEQFF.

The V and J genes are TRBV5-4 and TRBJ2-5; D ambiguous. Germline-derived CDR1 and CDR2 are SGHNT and YYREEE (reference sequence). V lost 7 bases to trimming and J lost 0 bases, with 10 bases between them. This CDR3 is 13 amino acids long. The CDR3 spells CASWDFYQETQYF. Here the CDR3 DNA reads TGTGCCAGCTGGGATTTTTACCAAGAGACCCAGTACTTC.

The chain employs TRBV11-3 and TRBJ2-7, with D possibly being TRBD2 (5 bases). V was cut by 2 bases and J by 0 bases, with 11 bases left in between. Per the germline V gene, CDR1 is SGHNT and CDR2 is YENEEA. The CDR3 is 15 amino acids. The CDR3 protein is CASSLSRALSYEQYF. The CDR3 DNA follows: TGTGCCAGCAGCTTATCGCGGGCCCTCTCCTACGAGCAGTACTTC.

The chain links TRBV7-9 to TRBJ2-7; D uncertain. The V end lost 3 bases, the J end lost 5 bases, and 14 bases lay between the germline ends. From germline, CDR1 is SEHNR and CDR2 FQNEAQ (reference sequence). This CDR3 comprises 14 residues. The CDR3 protein is CASSFGHSENEQYF. DNA for the CDR3: TGTGCCAGCAGCTTCGGTCATTCTGAAAACGAGCAGTACTTC.

The chain employs TRBV30 and TRBJ2-2, with 8 bases aligning to TRBD1. The CDR3 covers 15 residues. The V gene end was trimmed by 8 bases and the J gene end by 1 base; junction bases not matched to a gene: 9. CDR1 is GTSNPN and CDR2 is SVGIG in the germline V gene (reference sequence). The CDR3 spells CATTGDHLNTGELFF. The CDR3 DNA follows: TGTGCCACGACAGGGGATCACTTGAACACCGGGGAGCTGTTTTTT. Based on the CDR3 plus reference TRBV30 and TRBJ2-2, the full variable domain is SQTIHQWPATLVQPVGSPLSLECTVEGTSNPNLYWYRQAAGRGLQLLFYSVGIGQISSEVPQNLSASRPQDRQFILSSKKLLLSDSGFYLCATTGDHLNTGELFFGEGSRLTVL.

In this sample, this clone turned up once. J is TRBJ2-7 and V is TRBV7-9, with a tentative D call TRBD1 (6 bases). V lost 5 bases and J 3 bases, leaving 17 bases between the germline ends. CDR3 length: 15 amino acids. Germline lookup yields CDR1 SEHNR and CDR2 FQNEAQ (reference sequence). CDR3 nucleotide sequence: TGTGCCAGCAGCCCACCACAGGGTCCCGGCTACGAGCAGTACTTC. The encoded protein is CASSPPQGPGYEQYF.

The chain uses TRBV19 and TRBJ2-3; unclear D gene. The CDR3 is 15 residues long. Germline CDR1 and CDR2: LNHDA and SQIVND (reference sequence). V lost 1 base and J lost 2, with 10 bases in between. CDR3 DNA: TGTGCCAGTAGTATAGCCCGTAGTACCACAGATACGCAGTATTTT. This codes for CASSIARSTTDTQYF.

The V call is TRBV18, the J call TRBJ1-6, with 9 bases that match TRBD1. In germline, CDR1 is KGHSH, CDR2 LQKENI. Trimming at V came to 6 bases and at J to 7 bases, leaving 4 bases not matched to a gene. There are 14 residues in the CDR3. CDR3 nucleotides: TGTGCCAGCTCCCAAGGGACAGGGAATTCACCCCTCCACTTT. It encodes CASSQGTGNSPLHF.

The V call is TRBV7-2, the J call TRBJ1-1; D perhaps matches TRBD1 (5 bases). Germline V gene sequence: CDR1 SGHTA, CDR2 FQGNSA. The CDR3 covers 14 residues. Trimming removed 1 base at V and 4 bases at J, with 10 bases between. The CDR3 DNA reads as TGTGCCAGCAGCTTAGGAGGGGTGAGCACTGAAGCTTTCTTT. Its protein product is CASSLGGVSTEAFF.

The rearrangement joins TRBV5-4 to TRBJ2-1; 7 bases match TRBD1. CDR1 SGHNT and CDR2 YYREEE come from the germline V gene (reference sequence). This CDR3 contains 19 residues. J gave up 5 bases and V 3 bases, and 20 bases lay outside the gene matches. CDR3 bases: TGTGCCAGCAGCTGGGGCCGGGACAGCGTCAATTGGAGCGACAATGAGCAGTTCTTC. The encoded protein is CASSWGRDSVNWSDNEQFF.

The rearrangement links TRBV4-3 to TRBJ2-3, with a tentative D call TRBD1 (6 bases). V dropped 2 bases and J dropped 1 base, with 10 bases sitting between them. The CDR3 has 15 amino acids. Germline values: CDR1 LGHNA, CDR2 YSLEER. CDR3 sequence reads: CASSQNNRGTDTQYF. In nucleotides, the CDR3 is TGCGCCAGCAGCCAAAATAACAGGGGCACAGATACGCAGTATTTT.

The chain links TRBV7-3 to TRBJ2-7; 8 bases are a match to TRBD1. The CDR3 length is 14 residues. V gave up 5 bases and J gave up 2 bases; unmatched junction bases: 5. Germline V lookup: CDR1 SGHTA, CDR2 FQGTGA. CDR3 sequence reads: CASSPGQGPYEQYF. In DNA form, the CDR3 reads TGTGCCAGCAGCCCAGGACAGGGACCCTACGAGCAGTACTTC.

The V and J genes are TRBV5-6 and TRBJ2-5, with 7 bases identical to TRBD2. J gave up 5 bases and V 3 bases, and 10 bases lay outside the gene matches. Germline V lookup: CDR1 SGHDT, CDR2 YYEEEE. The CDR3 covers 15 residues. This chain's CDR3 is CASSSTGGRGETQYF. The CDR3 region has the DNA TGTGCCAGCAGCTCGACGGGCGGGCGGGGGGAGACCCAGTACTTC.

The chain links TRBV19 to TRBJ2-1, with 14 bases identical to TRBD2. The germline V gene has CDR1 LNHDA and CDR2 SQIVND (reference sequence). The junction had 9 bases not matched to a gene; V was cut back by 5 bases and J by 6 bases. The CDR3 loop spans 17 amino acids. CDR3: CASSLGTSGRLVNEQFF. CDR3 nucleotides: TGTGCCAGTAGTCTTGGGACTAGCGGGAGACTTGTCAATGAGCAGTTCTTC.

The CDR3, as DNA: TGTGCCAGCAGCGTTATAGGGGCCCTTCCCGGGGAGCTGTTTTTT. This sequence encodes CASSVIGALPGELFF. The chain carries TRBV9 and TRBJ2-2, with D perhaps matching TRBD1 (5 bases). The CDR3 is 15 amino acids. The V end lost 2 bases, the J end lost 6 bases, and 14 bases lay between the germline ends. Germline-derived CDR1 and CDR2 are SGDLS and YYNGEE.

This sequence joins TRBV2 and TRBJ1-6; weak D call: TRBD1 (5 bases). Germline V gene lookup returns CDR1 SNHLY and CDR2 FYNNEI. V dropped 7 bases and J dropped 10 bases, with 20 bases sitting between them. This CDR3 spans 15 amino acids. The CDR3 DNA reads as TGTGCCAGCACTATTTTAGGGGCCGAACACTCACCCCTCCACTTT. It is translated as CASTILGAEHSPLHF.